One T cell receptor (beta chain) is described in this entry. Its antigen is unknown. This entry belongs to a study of cytomegalovirus exposure and HLA in healthy donors. Across the study: The early release's HLA-typed donors yielded approximately 82 million unique TCRs.

13 Jbeta primers and 60 Vbeta primers were used for the PCR. Measured with immunoSEQ multiplex PCR; TCRdb has only the in-frame clones, and not every one. The data show some 190,000 clones, with roughly 83% seen just once and around 1.3% held by the top ten. Findings of the study overall: Most TCR sequences were seen very rarely across donors, but some public TCRs occurred in many. Presence/absence analysis assumed near-uniform sequencing depth across donors. An analysis was carried out later, and it reportedly showed fewer N-insertions in an Asian-associated ancestry cluster than the approximately 700-donor mean.

Per the germline V gene, CDR1 is MNHNY and CDR2 is SVGAGI (reference sequence). With V trimmed by 6 bases and J by 4 bases, 11 bases remained unmatched. The CDR3 consists of 15 residues. The sequencing sample was made of PBMCs. The TCR was taken from a boy between 2 and 15 years old in good health and CMV-seronegative. The chain combines TRBV6-6 with TRBJ1-2, with 7 bases aligning to TRBD1. The CDR3 DNA reads TGTGCCAGCAGCCGACACAGGGGTTTCGCCTATGGCTACACCTTC. This sequence encodes CASSRHRGFAYGYTF.